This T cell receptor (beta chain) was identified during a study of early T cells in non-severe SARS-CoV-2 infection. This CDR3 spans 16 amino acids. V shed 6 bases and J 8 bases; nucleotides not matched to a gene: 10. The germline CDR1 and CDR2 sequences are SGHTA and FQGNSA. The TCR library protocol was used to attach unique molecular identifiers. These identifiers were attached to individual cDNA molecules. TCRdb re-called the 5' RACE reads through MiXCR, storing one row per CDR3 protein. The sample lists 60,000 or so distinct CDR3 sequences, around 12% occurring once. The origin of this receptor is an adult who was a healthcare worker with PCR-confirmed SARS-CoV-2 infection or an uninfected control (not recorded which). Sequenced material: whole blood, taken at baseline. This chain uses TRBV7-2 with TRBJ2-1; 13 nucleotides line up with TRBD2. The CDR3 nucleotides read TGTGCCAGCAGGATCCTTGGGACTAGCGGGATCGATGAGCAGTTCTTC. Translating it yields CASRILGTSGIDEQFF.